The clone carrying this TCR beta chain was recorded a few times. In the original workflow: Researchers report that nucleated cell counts were estimated from reference gene primer amplification. The repertoire was sequenced with immunoSEQ multiplex PCR; TCRdb's copy has only in-frame clones and lacks some. D and trimming were read from the DNA, whereas the V and J calls and clone size are those reported in that table. The sample consists of about 240,000 clones, 75% to 90% of them appearing once. The sample comes from a study of blood T cell repertoires in COVID-19. About the research overall: Acute and convalescent COVID-19 samples came from the United States, Italy and Spain. From T cells, B-cell-depleted T cells, or PBMCs came the material, which was cDNA or gDNA.

The CDR3 covers 17 residues. CDR1 and CDR2 (germline): MGHDK, SYGVNS. Losses at the gene ends were 2 bases for V and 4 bases for J; bases not matched to a gene: 9. The material sequenced was peripheral blood. This clonotype was sampled from a woman aged 25-40 years who had recovered from COVID-19. This sequence joins TRBV25-1 and TRBJ2-4; TRBD2 agrees at 9 bases. In DNA form, the CDR3 reads TGTGCCAGCAGTGAAGGTGGTAGCGGGGGAACGAAAAACATTCAGTACTTC. This gives the protein CASSEGGSGGTKNIQYF.